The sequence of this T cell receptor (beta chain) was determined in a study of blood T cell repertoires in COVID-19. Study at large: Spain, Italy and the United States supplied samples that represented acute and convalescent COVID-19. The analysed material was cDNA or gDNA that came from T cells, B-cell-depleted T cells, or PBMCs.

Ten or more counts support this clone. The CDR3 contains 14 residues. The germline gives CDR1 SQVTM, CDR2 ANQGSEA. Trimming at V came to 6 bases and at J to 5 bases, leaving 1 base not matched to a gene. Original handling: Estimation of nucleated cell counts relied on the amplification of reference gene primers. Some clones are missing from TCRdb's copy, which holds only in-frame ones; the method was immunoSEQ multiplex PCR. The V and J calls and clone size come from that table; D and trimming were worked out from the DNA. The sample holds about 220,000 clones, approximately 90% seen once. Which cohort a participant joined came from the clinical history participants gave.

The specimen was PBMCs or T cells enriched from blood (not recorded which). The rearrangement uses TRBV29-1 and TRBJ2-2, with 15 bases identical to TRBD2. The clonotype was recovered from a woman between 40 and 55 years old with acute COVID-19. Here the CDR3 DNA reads TGCAGCGTGGGACTAGCGGGGGGTACCGGGGAGCTGTTTTTT. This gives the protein CSVGLAGGTGELFF.